The clone carrying this T cell receptor (beta chain) was counted many times. TCRdb passed the 5' RACE reads through MiXCR, listing each CDR3 protein once. Of 100,000 or so distinct CDR3 sequences detected, approximately 16% appear once; the ten largest clones hold 6.2%. This specimen belongs to a study of T cells of healthy individuals. From germline, CDR1 is SGHTA and CDR2 FQGNSA. CDR3 length: 15 amino acids. Trimming shortened V by 5 bases and J by 2 bases, and 12 bases separated the two germline ends. This receptor was taken from a human donor in good health. The rearrangement uses TRBV7-2 and TRBJ2-2, with D uncertain. This CDR3 is CASSIYWGNTGELFF. The CDR3 region has the DNA TGTGCCAGCAGCATTTACTGGGGTAACACCGGGGAGCTGTTTTTT. Variable domain in full (rest from reference TRBV7-2 and TRBJ2-2): GAGVSQSPSNKVTEKGKDVELRCDPISGHTALYWYRQSLGQGLEFLIYFQGNSAPDKSGLPSDRFSAERTGGSVSTLTIQRTQQEDSAVYLCASSIYWGNTGELFFGEGSRLTVL.